Listed below are T cell receptor beta chains from one sample, sequenced in a study of T-cell reconstitution after alpha-beta-depleted transplantation in children. In TCRdb, the PCR reads were re-called with MiXCR into one record per CDR3 protein. The sample carries hundreds of thousands of distinct CDR3 sequences, approximately 14% recorded once. Source: PBMCs, taken before TCRalphabeta/CD19-depleted stem cell transplant. The receptors come from a girl aged 2 to 10 with congenital amegakaryocytic thrombocytopenia, due to receive a stem cell transplant. Each CDR3 is given with its conserved first and last residue. The D gene is left open where the match is weak. Clone size, where shown, is once, few, many, or a class for clones that have expanded.

clone_size: NA
j_call: TRBJ2-1
d_call: NA
v_call: TRBV12-3/TRBV12-4
cdr3_nt: TGTGCCAGCAGGAACGGTGTCTCCTACAATGAGCAGTTCTTC
cdr3_aa: CASRNGVSYNEQFF

clone_size: few
j_call: TRBJ2-1
d_call: TRBD2
v_call: TRBV7-2
cdr3_nt: TGTGCCAGCAGCGGATGGAGCGGGACGAGCTCCTACAATGAGCAGTTCTTC
cdr3_aa: CASSGWSGTSSYNEQFF

clone_size: many
j_call: TRBJ2-3
d_call: NA
v_call: TRBV5-6
cdr3_nt: TGTGCCAGCAGCTTGGCTGGGAACTACCCGCAGTATTTT
cdr3_aa: CASSLAGNYPQYF

clone_size: few
j_call: TRBJ1-1
d_call: NA
v_call: TRBV29-1
cdr3_nt: TGCAGCGCTCGGACAGATGCGTCTTGGGCTTTCTTT
cdr3_aa: CSARTDASWAFF

clone_size: many
j_call: TRBJ1-6
d_call: NA
v_call: TRBV7-8
cdr3_nt: TGTGCCAGCAGCCCCGGTCGCGGGAGGAATTCACCCCTCCACTTT
cdr3_aa: CASSPGRGRNSPLHF

clone_size: NA
j_call: TRBJ2-3
d_call: NA
v_call: TRBV6-5
cdr3_nt: TGTTCCAGCAGGGGGGTGGCGGATACGCAGTATTTT
cdr3_aa: CSSRGVADTQYF

clone_size: few
j_call: TRBJ2-3
d_call: TRBD2
v_call: TRBV6-1
cdr3_nt: TGTGCCAGCAGGCGGGAGGGGGTTGGAGATACGCAGTATTTT
cdr3_aa: CASRREGVGDTQYF

clone_size: NA
j_call: TRBJ1-4
d_call: TRBD1
v_call: TRBV12-3/TRBV12-4
cdr3_nt: TGTGCCAGCACGGGACAGGGGAGGGAAAAACTGTTTTTT
cdr3_aa: CASTGQGREKLFF

clone_size: few
j_call: TRBJ1-5
d_call: NA
v_call: TRBV2
cdr3_nt: TGTGCCAGCAGACTGGGAATAGATTCAAATCAGCCCCAGCATTTT
cdr3_aa: CASRLGIDSNQPQHF

clone_size: few
j_call: TRBJ2-2
d_call: NA
v_call: TRBV20-1
cdr3_nt: TGCAGTGCTAGACTCTCAAACACCGGGGAGCTGTTTTTT
cdr3_aa: CSARLSNTGELFF

clone_size: NA
j_call: TRBJ2-5
d_call: NA
v_call: TRBV11-1
cdr3_nt: TGTGCCAGCAGCCATTTCGGCGGGCAGGGGAAAAAATTCGAAGAGACCCAGTACTTC
cdr3_aa: CASSHFGGQGKKFEETQYF

clone_size: many
j_call: TRBJ2-5
d_call: NA
v_call: TRBV10-3
cdr3_nt: TGTGCCATCAGTGAGTCTGGGGGTCGTGCGCAGACCCAGTACTTC
cdr3_aa: CAISESGGRAQTQYF

clone_size: few
j_call: TRBJ2-3
d_call: NA
v_call: TRBV20-1
cdr3_nt: TGCAGTGCCCCCTCCGGGAGAATGGATACGCAGTATTTT
cdr3_aa: CSAPSGRMDTQYF

clone_size: NA
j_call: TRBJ2-3
d_call: TRBD2
v_call: TRBV11-2
cdr3_nt: TGTGCCAGCAACATCAGGGGTGGGTTAGCGGGAGGCGATACGCAGTATTTT
cdr3_aa: CASNIRGGLAGGDTQYF

clone_size: many
j_call: TRBJ2-7
d_call: TRBD1
v_call: TRBV20-1
cdr3_nt: TGCAGTGCTAGCCCCGGGACAGGGAGTTCCTACGAGCAGTACTTC
cdr3_aa: CSASPGTGSSYEQYF

clone_size: NA
j_call: TRBJ1-3
d_call: NA
v_call: TRBV5-1
cdr3_nt: TGCGCCAGCAGCGTAATCCCCGAAGGAAACACCATATATTTT
cdr3_aa: CASSVIPEGNTIYF

clone_size: many
j_call: TRBJ2-1
d_call: NA
v_call: TRBV20-1
cdr3_nt: TGCAGTGCTTCGTCCAAAGGTGGGGGGAGTTGGCAGTTCTTC
cdr3_aa: CSASSKGGGSWQFF

clone_size: many
j_call: TRBJ2-7
d_call: NA
v_call: TRBV28
cdr3_nt: TGTGCCAGCTACCCCGAAGCTCGCTCCTACGAGCAGTACTTC
cdr3_aa: CASYPEARSYEQYF